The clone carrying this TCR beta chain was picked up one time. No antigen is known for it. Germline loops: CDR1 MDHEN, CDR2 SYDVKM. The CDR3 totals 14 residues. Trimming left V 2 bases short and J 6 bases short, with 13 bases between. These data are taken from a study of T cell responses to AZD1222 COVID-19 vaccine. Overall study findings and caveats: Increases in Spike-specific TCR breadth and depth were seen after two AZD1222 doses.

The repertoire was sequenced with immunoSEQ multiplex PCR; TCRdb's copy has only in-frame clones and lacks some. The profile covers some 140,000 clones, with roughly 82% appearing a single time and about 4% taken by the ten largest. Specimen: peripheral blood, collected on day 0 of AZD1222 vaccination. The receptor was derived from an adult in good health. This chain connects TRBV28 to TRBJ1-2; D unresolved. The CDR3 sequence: CASSLVDIKDGYTF. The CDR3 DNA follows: TGTGCCAGCAGTTTAGTAGACATAAAGGATGGCTACACCTTC.